This T cell receptor (beta chain) derives from a study of technical replicates of blood from a handful of donors. Germline CDR1 and CDR2: ENHRY and SYGVKD. V trimming: 0 bases; J trimming: 2 bases; junction bases outside the gene matches: 9. The CDR3 length is 17 residues. The protocol was immunoSEQ multiplex PCR, while the TCRdb copy is restricted to in-frame clones and leaves out a portion. The top ten hold approximately 0.17% of the sample, which has 55,000 to 80,000 clones, 95% to 98% seen once. Source material: T cells isolated from PBMCs. The sequence derives from a human donor in good health. The genes are TRBV10-3 and TRBJ2-5, with 7 bases fitting TRBD1. The CDR3 DNA sequence: TGTGCCATCAGTGAGTCTAAGGGGTGGGACAGACAAGAGACCCAGTACTTC. It encodes CAISESKGWDRQETQYF.